The 23 T cell receptor beta chains below come from one sample, sequenced in a study of cytomegalovirus exposure and HLA in healthy donors (dated by TCRdb to 2017 to 2019). Libraries were prepared through the immunoSEQ multiplex PCR assay. The multiplex PCR relied on a mix of 60 forward primers for TCR Vbeta segments and 13 reverse primers for TCR Jbeta segments. The table was pulled from immuneACCESS by TCRdb, which kept in-frame rearrangements only. Such tables lose some clones; where checked, under half of the loss comes from unresolved V genes, and the rest has no known cause. For this sample there are 100,000 to 150,000 clones; about three quarters appear just once. The ten largest clones add up to under 5% of the sample. The sequencing sample was made of PBMCs. These receptors were obtained from a man younger than 45 in good health and CMV-seronegative.

The chain joins TRBV7-3 to TRBJ2-7, with D perhaps TRBD2 (5 bases). This CDR3 is built from 17 residues. V shed 0 bases and J shed 5 bases, with 20 bases lying between them. Per germline, CDR1 SGHTA and CDR2 FQGTGA. CDR3 residues: CASSLTPSGILGDEQYF. Written as DNA, the CDR3 is TGTGCCAGCAGCTTAACCCCTTCCGGGATTCTCGGGGACGAGCAGTACTTC.

The chain joins TRBV10-2 to TRBJ2-4, with 10 nucleotides matching TRBD2. The trim removed 4 bases at V and 1 base at J, leaving 7 bases unmatched. The CDR3 length is 17 residues. In germline, CDR1 is WSHSY, CDR2 SAAADI. The CDR3 spells CASSGLAGEGAKNIQYF. The CDR3 DNA reads as TGCGCCAGCAGTGGGCTAGCGGGGGAGGGGGCCAAAAACATTCAGTACTTC.

The chain has TRBV27 and TRBJ2-2; D possibly corresponds to TRBD2 (6 bases). The CDR3 contains 16 residues. V lost 3 bases, J lost 5 bases, and 16 bases lay in between. From germline, CDR1 is MNHEY and CDR2 SMNVEV (reference sequence). Here the CDR3 reads CASSFWGGRYTGELFF. CDR3 DNA: TGTGCCAGCAGTTTCTGGGGAGGCCGGTATACCGGGGAGCTGTTTTTT.

This chain links TRBV5-1 with TRBJ1-6, with D unresolved. Trimming took off 0 bases at V and 7 bases at J, with 11 bases between the two ends. Germline CDR1 reads SGHRS; CDR2 reads YFSETQ. The length of the CDR3 is 15 residues. The chain's CDR3 is CASSLESGVNSPLHF. In nucleotides, the CDR3 is TGCGCCAGCAGCTTGGAGTCCGGGGTCAATTCACCCCTCCACTTT.

The chain employs TRBV4-1 and TRBJ1-2; D is unclear. V lost 3 bases to trimming and J lost 5 bases, with 16 bases between them. The CDR3 runs 15 residues. CDR1 MGHRA and CDR2 YSYEKL come from the germline V gene. CDR3 residues: CASSQLEGPGYGYTF. Here the CDR3 DNA reads TGCGCCAGCAGCCAGCTCGAGGGCCCCGGGTATGGCTACACCTTC.

The gene calls are TRBV5-4 and TRBJ2-1; 12 bases agree with TRBD1. Germline CDR1 is SGHNT and CDR2 is YYREEE (reference sequence). This CDR3 region has 16 residues. J lost 7 bases, V lost 6 bases, and 11 bases had no gene match. This CDR3 reads CASTLPGQGARNEQFF. In nucleotides, the CDR3 is TGTGCCAGCACGCTCCCGGGACAGGGGGCGCGGAATGAGCAGTTCTTC. The complete variable domain, with remaining parts taken from reference TRBV5-4 and TRBJ2-1, reads ETGVTQSPTHLIKTRGQQVTLRCSSQSGHNTVSWYQQALGQGPQFIFQYYREEENGRGNFPPRFSGLQFPNYSSELNVNALELDDSALYLCASTLPGQGARNEQFFGPGTRLTVL.

This clone was recorded once. The chain links TRBV28 to TRBJ1-5; maybe TRBD1 (6 bases). The germline V gene has CDR1 MDHEN and CDR2 SYDVKM. This CDR3 region has 17 residues. V shed 2 bases and J shed 12 bases, with 26 bases lying between them. In nucleotides, the CDR3 is TGTGCCAGCAGTTTAGGGTCTTCGGGACACCTTACGAGGGGCCAGCATTTT. Translated: CASSLGSSGHLTRGQHF.

V gene TRBV13 combines with J gene TRBJ2-3; D remains unclear. The CDR3 is 14 residues long. V was shortened by 0 bases and J by 4 bases, with 8 bases between the two germline ends. Germline lookup yields CDR1 PRHDT and CDR2 FYEKMQ (reference sequence). This chain's CDR3 is CASSLGASADTQYF. Written as DNA, the CDR3 is TGTGCCAGCAGCTTAGGTGCGAGTGCAGATACGCAGTATTTT.

J is TRBJ2-2 and V is TRBV6-1; weak D call: TRBD2 (7 bases). CDR1 MNHNS and CDR2 SASEGT come from the germline V gene. There are 13 residues in the CDR3. The V end lost 10 bases, the J end lost 4 bases, and 13 bases lay between the germline ends. CDR3 DNA sequence: TGTGCCATCTCCGGGGGGCGCACCGGGGAGCTGTTTTTT. This codes for CAISGGRTGELFF.

The chain has TRBV4-3 and TRBJ1-6; D might be TRBD1 (5 bases). Per the germline V gene, CDR1 is LGHNA and CDR2 is YSLEER. V lost 6 bases and J 7 bases, leaving 16 bases between the germline ends. CDR3 size: 15 residues. The CDR3 bases are TGCGCCAGCAGGGTACAGGCAGTTGAGAATTCACCCCTCCACTTT. This sequence encodes CASRVQAVENSPLHF.

The V gene is TRBV19, the J gene TRBJ2-4; tentative D call: TRBD2 (6 bases). The germline gives CDR1 LNHDA, CDR2 SQIVND (reference sequence). The CDR3 extends over 13 amino acids. V was shortened by 4 bases and J by 8 bases, with 12 bases between the two germline ends. The CDR3 DNA follows: TGTGCCAGTAGTAGCGGAGGGCGGGACATTCAGTACTTC. It yields the protein CASSSGGRDIQYF.

V gene TRBV10-3 combines with J gene TRBJ2-7; D may be TRBD2 (6 bases). The CDR3 runs 13 residues. The germline CDR1 and CDR2 sequences are ENHRY and SYGVKD. V lost 5 bases, J lost 6 bases, and 14 bases lay in between. The CDR3 sequence is CAISFEGTGEQYF. For the CDR3, the DNA is TGTGCCATCAGTTTTGAGGGGACTGGCGAGCAGTACTTC.

V is TRBV11-2 and J is TRBJ1-5, with no clear D. Germline V lookup: CDR1 SGHAT, CDR2 FQNNGV. The CDR3 contains 13 residues. Trimming took 4 bases from V and 6 from J, leaving 10 bases between them. CDR3 residues: CASSSQYSQPQHF. Here the CDR3 DNA reads TGTGCCAGCAGCTCCCAGTACAGTCAGCCCCAGCATTTT.

The chain couples TRBV5-4 to TRBJ2-5, with 11 bases lining up with TRBD2. CDR1 is SGHNT, CDR2 YYREEE, per germline (reference sequence). After removal of 0 bases from V and 1 base from J, the junction contained 8 bases not matched to a gene. The CDR3 length is 18 residues. CDR3: CASSLGFLAGGPQETQYF. In DNA form, the CDR3 reads TGTGCCAGCAGCTTGGGGTTTCTAGCGGGGGGCCCCCAAGAGACCCAGTACTTC.

Here the CDR3 reads CASSERTGDYNEQFF. As DNA, the CDR3 is TGTGCCAGCAGTGAACGGACAGGAGACTACAATGAGCAGTTCTTC. The rearrangement joins TRBV6-1 to TRBJ2-1; TRBD1 matches 7 bases. The CDR3 has 15 residues. The germline gives CDR1 MNHNS, CDR2 SASEGT. The J segment lost 3 bases and the V segment lost 2 bases, leaving 4 bases of the junction unmatched.

The chain employs TRBV7-6 and TRBJ2-7; 7 nucleotides match TRBD2. V dropped 2 bases and J dropped 4; count of bases not matched to a gene: 2. CDR3 size: 13 residues. The germline gives CDR1 SGHVS, CDR2 FNYEAQ. The CDR3 loop reads CASSLLGGYEQYF. In nucleotides, the CDR3 is TGTGCCAGCAGCTTATTGGGAGGGTACGAGCAGTACTTC.

This sequence joins TRBV27 and TRBJ2-2; 10 nucleotides line up with TRBD2. Looked up from germline, CDR1 is MNHEY and CDR2 is SMNVEV (reference sequence). The CDR3 length is 17 residues. The J segment lost 5 bases and the V segment lost 2 bases, leaving 8 bases of the junction unmatched. The CDR3 region has the DNA TGTGCCAGCAGTTTAGAAAGGCTAGCGGGGGTTACCGGGGAGCTGTTTTTT. Protein product: CASSLERLAGVTGELFF.

About this clone: The junction departs from the called germline gene at one end, perhaps through a read error. This chain uses TRBV7-9 with TRBJ2-7, with D possibly TRBD2 on 6 matching bases. The V gene's germline CDR1 is SEHNR and CDR2 FQNEAQ (reference sequence). This CDR3 spans 14 amino acids. The DNA of the CDR3 is TGTTCCAGCAGCCGCGATAGGAGGGTCCACGAGCAGTACTTC. It specifies CSSSRDRRVHEQYF.

CDR3: CASTQIGGSWRSSYNEQFF. CDR3 bases: TGTGCCAGCACCCAGATCGGGGGGTCCTGGAGAAGCTCCTACAATGAGCAGTTCTTC. The chain joins TRBV7-3 to TRBJ2-1; 7 nucleotides line up with TRBD2. The CDR3 runs 19 residues. Looked up from germline, CDR1 is SGHTA and CDR2 is FQGTGA. With V trimmed by 7 bases and J by 0 bases, 18 bases remained unmatched.

This clone was seen more than once but under ten times. The chain joins TRBV28 to TRBJ2-1; D might be TRBD2 (5 bases). In germline, CDR1 is MDHEN, CDR2 SYDVKM. V was pared by 7 bases and J by 9 bases, with 16 bases between. The CDR3 is 13 residues long. CDR3 nucleotide sequence: TGTGCCAGCACAACTAGGGAACTGGGTGAGCAGTTCTTC. It encodes CASTTRELGEQFF.

The chain has TRBV6-5 and TRBJ2-7; TRBD1 matches 8 bases. The germline V gene has CDR1 MNHEY and CDR2 SVGAGI. Trimming cost V 2 bases and J 2 bases; bases outside gene matches: 8. CDR3 size: 16 residues. Here the CDR3 reads CASSYRDRPRTYEQYF. The CDR3 bases are TGTGCCAGCAGTTACCGGGACAGGCCAAGGACCTACGAGCAGTACTTC.

The J gene is TRBJ1-2, the V gene TRBV9; no clear D gene. Trimming cost V 2 bases and J 4 bases, with 6 bases left between them. CDR1 and CDR2 (germline): SGDLS, YYNGEE. The CDR3 length is 12 residues. The CDR3 coding sequence is TGTGCCAGCAGCGTCCCAGGCTATGGCTACACCTTC. Translating it yields CASSVPGYGYTF.

The sample holds one count of this clone. The chain carries TRBV2 and TRBJ2-2; no definite D call. The CDR3 runs 12 residues. Germline CDR1 SNHLY, CDR2 FYNNEI. V dropped 8 bases and J dropped 1 base, with 5 bases sitting between them. The CDR3 nucleotides are TGTGCCAGCCTAGAGAACACCGGGGAGCTGTTTTTT. This translates into CASLENTGELFF.